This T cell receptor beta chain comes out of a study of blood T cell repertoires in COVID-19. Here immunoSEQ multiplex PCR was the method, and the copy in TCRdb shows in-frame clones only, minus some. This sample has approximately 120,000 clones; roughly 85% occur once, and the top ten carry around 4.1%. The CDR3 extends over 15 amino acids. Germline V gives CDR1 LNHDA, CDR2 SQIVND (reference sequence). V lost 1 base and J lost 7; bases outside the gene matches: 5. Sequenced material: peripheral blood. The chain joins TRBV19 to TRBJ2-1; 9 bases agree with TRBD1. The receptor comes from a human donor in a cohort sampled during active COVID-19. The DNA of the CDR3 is TGTGCCAGTAGTATAGGGACAGGGGTTAGTAATGAGCAGTTCTTC. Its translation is CASSIGTGVSNEQFF.